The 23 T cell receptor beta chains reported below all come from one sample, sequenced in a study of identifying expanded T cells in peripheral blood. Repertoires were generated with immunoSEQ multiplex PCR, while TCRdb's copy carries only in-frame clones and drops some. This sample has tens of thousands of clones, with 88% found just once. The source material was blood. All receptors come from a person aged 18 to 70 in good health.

CDR3: CASSGTSGRAPEQFF. The CDR3 coding sequence is TGTGCCAGCAGTGGGACTAGCGGGAGAGCACCTGAGCAGTTCTTC. V usage is TRBV2 and J usage is TRBJ2-1; 13 positions match TRBD2. Germline V gives CDR1 SNHLY, CDR2 FYNNEI. V shed 4 bases and J 9 bases; nucleotides not matched to a gene: 6. This CDR3 spans 15 amino acids. Using reference TRBV2 and TRBJ2-1 for the parts outside the CDR3, the full variable domain is EPEVTQTPSHQVTQMGQEVILRCVPISNHLYFYWYRQILGQKVEFLVSFYNNEISEKSEIFDDQFSVERPDGSNFTLKIRSTKLEDSAMYFCASSGTSGRAPEQFFGPGTRLTVL.

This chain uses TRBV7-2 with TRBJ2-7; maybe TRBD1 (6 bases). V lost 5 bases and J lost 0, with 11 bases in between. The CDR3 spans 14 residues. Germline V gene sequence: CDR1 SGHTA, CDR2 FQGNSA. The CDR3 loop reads CASSTGPGSYEQYF. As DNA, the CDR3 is TGTGCCAGCAGCACAGGGCCCGGCTCCTACGAGCAGTACTTC.

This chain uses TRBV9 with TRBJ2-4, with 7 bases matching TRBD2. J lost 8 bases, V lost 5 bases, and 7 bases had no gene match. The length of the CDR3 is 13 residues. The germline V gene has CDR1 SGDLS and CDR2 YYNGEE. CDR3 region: CASRGGLEDIQYF. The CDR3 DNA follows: TGTGCCAGCAGGGGCGGACTAGAAGACATTCAGTACTTC.

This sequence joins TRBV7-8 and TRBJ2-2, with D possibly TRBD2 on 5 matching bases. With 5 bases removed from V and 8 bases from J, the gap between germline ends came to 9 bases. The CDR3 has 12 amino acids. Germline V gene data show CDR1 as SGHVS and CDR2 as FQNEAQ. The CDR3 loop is CASSLEVGELFF. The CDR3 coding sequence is TGTGCCAGCAGCCTGGAGGTGGGGGAGCTGTTTTTT.

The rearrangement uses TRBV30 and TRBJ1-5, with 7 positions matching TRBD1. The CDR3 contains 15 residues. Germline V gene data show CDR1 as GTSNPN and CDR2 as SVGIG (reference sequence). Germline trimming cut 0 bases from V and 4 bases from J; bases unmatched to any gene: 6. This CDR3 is CAWSVQGHGNQPQHF. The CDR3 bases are TGTGCCTGGAGTGTACAGGGGCATGGGAATCAGCCCCAGCATTTT.

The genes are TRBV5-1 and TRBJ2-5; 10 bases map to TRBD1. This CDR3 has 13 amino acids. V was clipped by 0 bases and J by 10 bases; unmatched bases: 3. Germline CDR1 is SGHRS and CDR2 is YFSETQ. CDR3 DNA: TGCGCCAGCAGCTTGGGACAGGGGGCCCACCAGTACTTC. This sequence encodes CASSLGQGAHQYF.

In nucleotides, the CDR3 is TGTGCCAGCAGCCCGAGGGACAGACCAACTGGAAACACCATATATTTT. This sequence encodes CASSPRDRPTGNTIYF. The genes are TRBV7-2 and TRBJ1-3, with 7 bases aligning to TRBD1. This CDR3 is built from 16 residues. The germline CDR1 and CDR2 sequences are SGHTA and FQGNSA. J gave up 2 bases and V 5 bases, and 9 bases lay outside the gene matches.

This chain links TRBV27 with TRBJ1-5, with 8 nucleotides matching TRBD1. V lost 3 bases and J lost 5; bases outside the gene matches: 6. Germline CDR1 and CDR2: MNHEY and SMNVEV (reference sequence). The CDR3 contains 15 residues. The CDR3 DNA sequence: TGTGCCAGCAGTTTGTTCACAGGGGGGGATCAGCCCCAGCATTTT. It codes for CASSLFTGGDQPQHF.

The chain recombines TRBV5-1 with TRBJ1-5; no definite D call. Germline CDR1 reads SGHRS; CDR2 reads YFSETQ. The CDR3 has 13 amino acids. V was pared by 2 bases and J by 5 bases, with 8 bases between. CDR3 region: CASSFDGDQPQHF. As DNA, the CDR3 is TGCGCCAGCAGCTTTGACGGGGATCAGCCCCAGCATTTT.

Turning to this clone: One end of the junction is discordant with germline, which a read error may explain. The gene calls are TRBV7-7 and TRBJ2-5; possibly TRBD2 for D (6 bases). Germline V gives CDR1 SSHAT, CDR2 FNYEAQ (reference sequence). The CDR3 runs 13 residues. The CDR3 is CASSSGTQGTQYF. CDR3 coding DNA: TGTGCCAGCAGCTCGGGGACTCAAGGGACCCAGTACTTC.

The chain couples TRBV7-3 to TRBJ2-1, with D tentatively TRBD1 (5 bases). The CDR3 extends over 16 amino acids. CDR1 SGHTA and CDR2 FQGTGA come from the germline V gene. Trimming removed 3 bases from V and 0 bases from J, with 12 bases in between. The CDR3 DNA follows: TGTGCCAGCAGCTTCCAGGGCCGGGCCTCCTACAATGAGCAGTTCTTC. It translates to CASSFQGRASYNEQFF.

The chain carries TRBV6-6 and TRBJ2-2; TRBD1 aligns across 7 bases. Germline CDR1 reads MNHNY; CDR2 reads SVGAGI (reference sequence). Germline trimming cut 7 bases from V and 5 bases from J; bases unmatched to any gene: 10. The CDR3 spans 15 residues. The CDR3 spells CASTEERGQTGELFF. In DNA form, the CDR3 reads TGTGCCAGCACCGAAGAGAGGGGGCAAACCGGGGAGCTGTTTTTT.

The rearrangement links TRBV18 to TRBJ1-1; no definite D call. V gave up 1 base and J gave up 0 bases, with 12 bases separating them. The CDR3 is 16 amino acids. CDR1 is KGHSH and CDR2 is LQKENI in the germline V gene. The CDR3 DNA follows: TGTGCCAGCTCACCACGGGAAGCGGGGATGAACACTGAAGCTTTCTTT. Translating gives CASSPREAGMNTEAFF.

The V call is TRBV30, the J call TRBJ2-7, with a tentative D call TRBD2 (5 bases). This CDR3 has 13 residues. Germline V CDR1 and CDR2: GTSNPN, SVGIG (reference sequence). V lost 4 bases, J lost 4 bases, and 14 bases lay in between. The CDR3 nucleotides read TGTGCCTGGATGCCCGGGAACTTATACGAGCAGTACTTC. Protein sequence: CAWMPGNLYEQYF. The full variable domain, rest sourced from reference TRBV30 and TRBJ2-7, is SQTIHQWPATLVQPVGSPLSLECTVEGTSNPNLYWYRQAAGRGLQLLFYSVGIGQISSEVPQNLSASRPQDRQFILSSKKLLLSDSGFYLCAWMPGNLYEQYFGPGTRLTVT.

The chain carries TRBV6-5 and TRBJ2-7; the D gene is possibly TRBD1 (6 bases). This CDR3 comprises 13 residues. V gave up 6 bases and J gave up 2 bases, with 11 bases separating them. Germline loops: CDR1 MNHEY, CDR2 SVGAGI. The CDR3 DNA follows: TGTGCCAGCAGAGGACAGTCACCCTACGAGCAGTACTTC. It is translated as CASRGQSPYEQYF.

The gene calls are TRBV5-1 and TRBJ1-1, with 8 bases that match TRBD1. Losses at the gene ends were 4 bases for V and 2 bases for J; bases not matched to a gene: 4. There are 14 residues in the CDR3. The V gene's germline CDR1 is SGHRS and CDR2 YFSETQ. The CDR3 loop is CASSTGQENTEAFF. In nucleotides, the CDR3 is TGCGCCAGCAGCACGGGACAGGAAAACACTGAAGCTTTCTTT.

This chain's CDR3 is CASSRQGRSYNEQFF. CDR3 in DNA: TGTGCCAGTAGTAGACAGGGCAGGTCCTACAATGAGCAGTTCTTC. The chain joins TRBV19 to TRBJ2-1; TRBD1 matches at 7 bases. The V and J ends lost 4 bases and 1 base, in that order; junction bases with no gene match: 4. Germline lookup yields CDR1 LNHDA and CDR2 SQIVND (reference sequence). The CDR3 extends over 15 amino acids.

For the CDR3, the DNA is TGTGCCAGCGCGGACAGGGGAAGCAATCAGCCCCAGCATTTT. Encoded protein: CASADRGSNQPQHF. This chain joins TRBV6-1 and TRBJ1-5, with TRBD1 identical over 9 bases. The length of the CDR3 is 14 residues. Germline assignment: CDR1 MNHNS and CDR2 SASEGT. With V trimmed by 8 bases and J by 1 base, 3 bases remained unmatched.

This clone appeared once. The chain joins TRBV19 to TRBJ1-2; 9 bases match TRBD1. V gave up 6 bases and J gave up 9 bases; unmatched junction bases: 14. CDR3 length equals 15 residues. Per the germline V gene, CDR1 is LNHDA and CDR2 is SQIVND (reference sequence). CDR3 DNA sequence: TGTGCCAGTAGGGCCGAACAGGGGGCGCATCGAAGCTACACCTTC. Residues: CASRAEQGAHRSYTF.

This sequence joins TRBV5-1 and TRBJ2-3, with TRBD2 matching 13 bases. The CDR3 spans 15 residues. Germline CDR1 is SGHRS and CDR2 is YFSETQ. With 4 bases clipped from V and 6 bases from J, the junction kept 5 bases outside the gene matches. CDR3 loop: CASSGLAGVVDTQYF. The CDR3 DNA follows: TGCGCCAGCAGCGGACTAGCGGGAGTAGTTGATACGCAGTATTTT.

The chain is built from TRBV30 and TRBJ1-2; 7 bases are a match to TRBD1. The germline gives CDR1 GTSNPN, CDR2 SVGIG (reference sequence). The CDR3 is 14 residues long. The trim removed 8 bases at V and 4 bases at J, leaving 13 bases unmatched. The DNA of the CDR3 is TGTGCCGGGGGAGTCCGTGACAGGGCCTATGGCTACACCTTC. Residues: CAGGVRDRAYGYTF.

The CDR3 coding sequence is TGTGCCAGCAGCCAAGACTGGCCGGGACTAGCTGGTGAGACCCAGTACTTC. This translates into CASSQDWPGLAGETQYF. The chain links TRBV4-2 to TRBJ2-5, with 9 bases aligning to TRBD2. The CDR3 spans 17 residues. In germline, CDR1 is LGHNA, CDR2 YNFKEQ. J was trimmed by 5 bases and V by 0 bases; bases with no gene match: 10.

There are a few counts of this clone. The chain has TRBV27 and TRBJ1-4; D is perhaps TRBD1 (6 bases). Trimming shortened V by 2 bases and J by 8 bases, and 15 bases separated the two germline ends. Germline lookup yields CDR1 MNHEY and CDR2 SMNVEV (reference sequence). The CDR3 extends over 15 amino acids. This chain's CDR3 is CASSLNGGGGEKLFF. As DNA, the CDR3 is TGTGCCAGCAGTTTAAACGGGGGCGGTGGGGAAAAACTGTTTTTT.